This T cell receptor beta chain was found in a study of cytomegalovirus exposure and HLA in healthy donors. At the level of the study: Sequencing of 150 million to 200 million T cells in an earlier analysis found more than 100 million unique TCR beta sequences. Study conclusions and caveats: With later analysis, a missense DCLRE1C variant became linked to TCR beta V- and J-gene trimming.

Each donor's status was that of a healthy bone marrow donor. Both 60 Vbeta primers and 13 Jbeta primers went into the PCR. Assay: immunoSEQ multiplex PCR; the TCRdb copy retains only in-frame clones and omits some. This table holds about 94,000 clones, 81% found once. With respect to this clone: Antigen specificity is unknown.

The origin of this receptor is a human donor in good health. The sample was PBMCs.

The CDR3 reads CASSFTASSYNEQFF. The CDR3 DNA sequence: TGTGCCAGCAGCTTTACGGCTAGCTCCTACAATGAGCAGTTCTTC. This chain joins TRBV7-3 and TRBJ2-1, with no clear D. V gave up 3 bases and J gave up 0 bases, with 9 bases separating them. Germline V lookup: CDR1 SGHTA, CDR2 FQGTGA. There are 15 residues in the CDR3.